A selection of T cell receptor beta chains follows, all from one sample in a study of CD8+ T cells in alopecia areata. Data came from immunoSEQ multiplex PCR; TCRdb stores just in-frame clones and leaves some out. Of 200,000 to 250,000 clones in the sample, approximately 52% are singletons; the top ten hold less than 0.6%. Here the sequenced sample was CD4+ T cells sorted from blood, taken at week 0. These receptors were taken from a human donor with alopecia areata. The CDR3 runs from the conserved cysteine through the conserved F or W. The D gene is left open where the match is weak. Size values are once, few and many counts, or a class for expanded clones, and some rows have none.

v_gene: TRBV20-1; abundance: .; d_gene: .; j_gene: TRBJ1-2; CDR3aa: CGTGGYAF; CDR3nt: TGCGGTACAGGTGGTTACGCCTTC
v_gene: TRBV29-1; abundance: few; d_gene: TRBD1; j_gene: TRBJ2-2; CDR3aa: CSVGTANTGELFF; CDR3nt: TGCAGCGTAGGGACAGCGAACACCGGGGAGCTGTTTTTT
v_gene: TRBV29-1; abundance: few; d_gene: TRBD1; j_gene: TRBJ2-3; CDR3aa: CSAGQGSTDTQYF; CDR3nt: TGCAGCGCCGGACAGGGTAGCACAGATACGCAGTATTTT
v_gene: TRBV5-1; abundance: .; d_gene: TRBD2; j_gene: TRBJ2-3; CDR3aa: CASSPPGGRDTQYF; CDR3nt: TGCGCCAGCAGCCCCCCGGGAGGGCGAGATACGCAGTATTTT
v_gene: TRBV10-3; abundance: .; d_gene: TRBD1; j_gene: TRBJ2-6; CDR3aa: CAISELGQGAGANVLTF; CDR3nt: TGTGCCATCAGTGAGTTAGGACAGGGAGCTGGGGCCAACGTCCTGACTTTC
v_gene: TRBV18; abundance: .; d_gene: .; j_gene: TRBJ1-1; CDR3aa: CASSPGTYEAFF; CDR3nt: TGTGCCAGCTCCCCTGGGACGTATGAAGCTTTCTTT
v_gene: TRBV2; abundance: .; d_gene: .; j_gene: TRBJ1-2; CDR3aa: CASSELGHSQGHYGYTF; CDR3nt: TGTGCCAGCAGCGAACTAGGCCATAGTCAGGGCCACTATGGCTACACCTTC
v_gene: TRBV2; abundance: .; d_gene: .; j_gene: TRBJ2-1; CDR3aa: CASSGDYNEQFF; CDR3nt: TGTGCCAGCAGTGGGGACTACAATGAGCAGTTCTTC
v_gene: TRBV7-3; abundance: .; d_gene: TRBD1; j_gene: TRBJ2-3; CDR3aa: CASSPRADRADTQYF; CDR3nt: TGTGCCAGCAGCCCACGAGCCGACAGGGCAGATACGCAGTATTTT
v_gene: TRBV2; abundance: .; d_gene: TRBD1; j_gene: TRBJ2-7; CDR3aa: CASRGTGINEQYF; CDR3nt: TGTGCCAGCAGGGGGACAGGGATTAACGAGCAGTACTTC
v_gene: TRBV5-1; abundance: few; d_gene: .; j_gene: TRBJ2-5; CDR3aa: CASRTGAGRETQYF; CDR3nt: TGCGCCAGCAGAACGGGGGCGGGTCGGGAGACCCAGTACTTC
v_gene: TRBV6-5; abundance: .; d_gene: TRBD2; j_gene: TRBJ2-3; CDR3aa: CASRGLAGFTDTQYF; CDR3nt: TGTGCCAGCAGGGGACTAGCGGGATTCACAGATACGCAGTATTTT
v_gene: TRBV30; abundance: .; d_gene: .; j_gene: TRBJ1-4; CDR3aa: CAWSAGHGFEKLFF; CDR3nt: TGTGCCTGGAGTGCGGGACATGGATTTGAAAAACTGTTTTTT
v_gene: TRBV7-9; abundance: .; d_gene: TRBD2; j_gene: TRBJ2-5; CDR3aa: CASSFGRLAGDETQYF; CDR3nt: TGTGCCAGCAGCTTCGGGAGACTAGCGGGAGATGAGACCCAGTACTTC
v_gene: TRBV30; abundance: .; d_gene: .; j_gene: TRBJ2-1; CDR3aa: CAWSVVGNEQFF; CDR3nt: TGTGCCTGGAGTGTAGTTGGAAATGAGCAGTTCTTC
v_gene: TRBV30; abundance: .; d_gene: TRBD2; j_gene: TRBJ2-3; CDR3aa: CAGSVGGGALIHTQYF; CDR3nt: TGTGCCGGGAGTGTAGGCGGGGGGGCCCTCATCCATACGCAGTATTTT
v_gene: TRBV30; abundance: .; d_gene: .; j_gene: TRBJ1-5; CDR3aa: CAWSSTGTPGRPQHF; CDR3nt: TGTGCCTGGAGTTCCACCGGGACCCCGGGAAGGCCCCAGCATTTT